This T cell receptor (beta chain) originates from a study of blood T cell repertoires in COVID-19. Study summary: Samples of COVID-19 (acute and convalescent) were obtained from the United States, Italy and Spain. Sample material is recorded as cDNA or gDNA derived from T cells, B-cell-depleted T cells, or PBMCs.

Original handling: Amplification with reference gene primers provided the estimates of nucleated cell counts. Clones were sequenced by immunoSEQ multiplex PCR, and TCRdb holds only the in-frame ones, with some missing. V and J calls and clone size come straight from that table; D and trimming were deduced from the DNA. The sample has some 290,000 clones; 85% to 90% are singletons. The Seattle patients, enrolled during active infection, were followed longitudinally. The CDR3 loop spans 15 amino acids. Germline trimming cut 5 bases from V and 4 bases from J; bases unmatched to any gene: 6. The germline V gene encodes CDR1 SGHNT and CDR2 YENEEA.

The sample was peripheral blood. The sequence derives from a woman in her twenties or thirties with COVID-19, enrolled during active disease. The chain couples TRBV11-3 to TRBJ2-5, with 11 bases identical to TRBD1. CDR3 nucleotides: TGTGCCAGCAGCCTTGGACAGGGGGCACGAGAGACCCAGTACTTC. This translates into CASSLGQGARETQYF.